This T cell receptor (beta chain) derives from a study of T cell repertoires in cytomegalovirus infection. TCRdb redid the calling of the reads with MiXCR, one entry per CDR3 protein. This table holds more than 85,000 distinct CDR3 sequences, approximately 15% found once. CDR1 and CDR2 (germline): SGHNT, YYREEE (reference sequence). J was trimmed by 5 bases and V by 2 bases; bases with no gene match: 6. This CDR3 contains 15 residues. This TCR derives from a human donor in good health (CMV status not recorded). Some clones in this sample may be carry-over from other donors' samples. Sequencing used PBMCs. J is TRBJ2-3 and V is TRBV5-4, with 9 bases lining up with TRBD2. CDR3 in DNA: TGTGCCAGCAGCTTTCCTAGCGGGGCCGGAGATACGCAGTATTTT. This codes for CASSFPSGAGDTQYF.